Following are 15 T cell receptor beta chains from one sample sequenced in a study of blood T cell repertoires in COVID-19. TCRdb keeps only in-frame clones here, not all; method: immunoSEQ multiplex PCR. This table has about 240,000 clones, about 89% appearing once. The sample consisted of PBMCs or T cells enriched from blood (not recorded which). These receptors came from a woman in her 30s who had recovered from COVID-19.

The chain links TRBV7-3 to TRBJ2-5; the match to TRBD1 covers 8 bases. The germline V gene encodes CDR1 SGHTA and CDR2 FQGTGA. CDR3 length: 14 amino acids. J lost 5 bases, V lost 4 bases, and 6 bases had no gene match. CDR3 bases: TGTGCCAGCAGCTCGACAGGGGTTGGGGAGACCCAGTACTTC. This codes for CASSSTGVGETQYF.

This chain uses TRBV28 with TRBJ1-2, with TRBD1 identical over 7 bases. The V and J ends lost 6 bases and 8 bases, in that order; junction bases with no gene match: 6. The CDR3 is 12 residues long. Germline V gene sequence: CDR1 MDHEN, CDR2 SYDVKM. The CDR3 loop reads CASRLTGLGYTF. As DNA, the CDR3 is TGTGCCAGCAGACTGACAGGGCTGGGCTACACCTTC.

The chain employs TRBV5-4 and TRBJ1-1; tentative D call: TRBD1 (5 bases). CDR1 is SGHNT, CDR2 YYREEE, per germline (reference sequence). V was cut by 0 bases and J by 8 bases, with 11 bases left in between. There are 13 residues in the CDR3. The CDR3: CASSLVRGSEAFF. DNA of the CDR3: TGTGCCAGCAGCTTGGTAAGGGGCAGCGAAGCTTTCTTT.

The DNA for the CDR3 is TGTGCCAGCAGCGTCGAGGGAAACACCGGGGAGCTGTTTTTT. Its translation: CASSVEGNTGELFF. J is TRBJ2-2 and V is TRBV9, with a possible D match to TRBD2 (5 bases). CDR1 and CDR2 from the germline V gene are SGDLS and YYNGEE. The ends were cut back, 2 bases at V and 2 bases at J, with 7 bases in the middle. The CDR3 covers 14 residues.

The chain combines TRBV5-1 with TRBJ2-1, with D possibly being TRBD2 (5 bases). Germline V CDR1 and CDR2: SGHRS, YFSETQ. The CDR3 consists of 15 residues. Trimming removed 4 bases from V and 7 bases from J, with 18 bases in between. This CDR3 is CASSRVSGGLNEQFF. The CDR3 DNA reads TGCGCCAGCAGCAGGGTAAGCGGTGGGTTGAATGAGCAGTTCTTC.

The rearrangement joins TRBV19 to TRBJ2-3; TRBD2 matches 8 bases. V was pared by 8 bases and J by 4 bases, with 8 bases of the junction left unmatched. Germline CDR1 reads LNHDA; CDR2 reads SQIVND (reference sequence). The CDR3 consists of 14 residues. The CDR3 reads CASRVAGRPDTQYF. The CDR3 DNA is TGTGCCAGTCGAGTAGCGGGACGCCCAGATACGCAGTATTTT.

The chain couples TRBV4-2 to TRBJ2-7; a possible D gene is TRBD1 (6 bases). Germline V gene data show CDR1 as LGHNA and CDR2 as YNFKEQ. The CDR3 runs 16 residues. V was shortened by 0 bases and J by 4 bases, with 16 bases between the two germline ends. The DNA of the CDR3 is TGTGCCAGCAGCCAAGAGTCAGGGACACTTCTGTACGAGCAGTACTTC. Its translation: CASSQESGTLLYEQYF.

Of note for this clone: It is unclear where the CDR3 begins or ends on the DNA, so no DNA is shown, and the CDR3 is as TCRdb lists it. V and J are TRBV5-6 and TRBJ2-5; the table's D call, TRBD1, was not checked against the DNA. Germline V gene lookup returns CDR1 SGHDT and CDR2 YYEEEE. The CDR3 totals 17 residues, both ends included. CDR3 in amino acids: CASSLGRGPRFLETQYF.

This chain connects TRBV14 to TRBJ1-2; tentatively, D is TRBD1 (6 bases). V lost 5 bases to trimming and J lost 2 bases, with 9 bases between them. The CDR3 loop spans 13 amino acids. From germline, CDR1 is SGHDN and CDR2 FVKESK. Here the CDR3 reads CASSYGQNYGYTF. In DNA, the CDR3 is TGTGCCAGCAGCTACGGACAGAACTATGGCTACACCTTC.

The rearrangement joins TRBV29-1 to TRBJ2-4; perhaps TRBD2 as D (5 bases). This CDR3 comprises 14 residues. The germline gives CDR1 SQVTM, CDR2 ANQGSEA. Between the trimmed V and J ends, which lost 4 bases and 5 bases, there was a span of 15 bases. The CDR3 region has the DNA TGCAGCGTTGCCGCATGGGTCGGGGAAAACATTCAGTACTTC. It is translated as CSVAAWVGENIQYF. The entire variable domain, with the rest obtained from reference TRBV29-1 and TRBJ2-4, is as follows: SAVISQKPSRDICQRGTSLTIQCQVDSQVTMMFWYRQQPGQSLTLIATANQGSEATYESGFVIDKFPISRPNLTFSTLTVSNMSPEDSSIYLCSVAAWVGENIQYFGAGTRLSVL.

The CDR3 nucleotides are TGTGCCAGTAGTACAACAGGGGGGGCTAACTATGGCTACACCTTC. It specifies CASSTTGGANYGYTF. The chain carries TRBV19 and TRBJ1-2, with 8 bases fitting TRBD1. V shed 4 bases, J shed 0 bases, and the junction held 4 bases outside the gene matches. The CDR3 runs to 15 residues. Per germline, CDR1 LNHDA and CDR2 SQIVND (reference sequence).

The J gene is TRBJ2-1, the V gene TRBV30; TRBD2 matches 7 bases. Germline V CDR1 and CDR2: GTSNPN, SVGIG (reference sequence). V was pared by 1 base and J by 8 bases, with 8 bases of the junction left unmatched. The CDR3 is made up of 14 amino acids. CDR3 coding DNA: TGTGCCTGGAGTGGGGGCGGGAGTAGGGATGAGCAGTTCTTC. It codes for CAWSGGGSRDEQFF.

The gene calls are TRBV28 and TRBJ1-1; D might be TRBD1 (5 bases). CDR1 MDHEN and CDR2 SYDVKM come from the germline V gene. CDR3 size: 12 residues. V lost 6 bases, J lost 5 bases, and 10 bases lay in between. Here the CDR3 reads CASREYRTEAFF. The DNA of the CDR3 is TGTGCCAGCAGGGAATACAGGACTGAAGCTTTCTTT.

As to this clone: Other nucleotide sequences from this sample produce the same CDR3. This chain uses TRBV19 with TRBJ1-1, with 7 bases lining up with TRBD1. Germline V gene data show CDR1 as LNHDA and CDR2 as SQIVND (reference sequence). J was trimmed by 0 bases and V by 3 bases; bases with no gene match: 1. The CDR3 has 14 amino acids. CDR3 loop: CASSMGQLNTEAFF. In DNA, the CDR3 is TGTGCCAGTAGTATGGGACAGCTGAACACTGAAGCTTTCTTT.

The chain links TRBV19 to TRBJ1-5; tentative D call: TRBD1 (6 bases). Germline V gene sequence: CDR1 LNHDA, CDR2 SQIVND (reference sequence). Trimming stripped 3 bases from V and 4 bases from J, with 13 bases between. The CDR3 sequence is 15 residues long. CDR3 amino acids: CASSIFWGQNQPQHF. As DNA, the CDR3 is TGTGCCAGTAGTATCTTCTGGGGGCAAAATCAGCCCCAGCATTTT.